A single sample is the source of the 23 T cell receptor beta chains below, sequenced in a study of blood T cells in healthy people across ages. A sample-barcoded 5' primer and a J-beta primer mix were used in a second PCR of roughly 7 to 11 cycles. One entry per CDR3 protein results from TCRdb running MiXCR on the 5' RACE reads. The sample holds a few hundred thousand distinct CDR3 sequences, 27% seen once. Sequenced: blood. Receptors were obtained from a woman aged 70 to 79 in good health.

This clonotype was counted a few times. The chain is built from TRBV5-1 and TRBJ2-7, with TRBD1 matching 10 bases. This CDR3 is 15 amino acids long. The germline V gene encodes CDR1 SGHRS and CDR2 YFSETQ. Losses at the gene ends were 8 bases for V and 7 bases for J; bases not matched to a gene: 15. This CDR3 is CARMTPTGGSGEQYF. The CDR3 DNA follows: TGCGCCAGGATGACCCCGACAGGGGGCTCAGGGGAGCAGTACTTC.

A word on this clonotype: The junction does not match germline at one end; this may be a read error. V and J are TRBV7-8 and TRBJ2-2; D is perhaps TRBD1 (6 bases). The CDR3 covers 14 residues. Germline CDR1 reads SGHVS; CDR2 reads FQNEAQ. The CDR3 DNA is TGTGCCAGCAGCTCCCCCCGGGACACCGGGAAGCTGTTTTTT. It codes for CASSSPRDTGKLFF.

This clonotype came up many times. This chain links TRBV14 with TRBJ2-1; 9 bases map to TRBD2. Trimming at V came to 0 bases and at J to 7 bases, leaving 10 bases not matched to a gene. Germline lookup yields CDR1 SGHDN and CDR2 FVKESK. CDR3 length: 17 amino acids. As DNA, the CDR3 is TGTGCCAGCAGCCAAGAGGGGAGGCTAGCGGGAAGAAATGAGCAGTTCTTC. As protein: CASSQEGRLAGRNEQFF. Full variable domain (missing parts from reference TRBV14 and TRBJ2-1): EAGVTQFPSHSVIEKGQTVTLRCDPISGHDNLYWYRRVMGKEIKFLLHFVKESKQDESGMPNNRFLAERTGGTYSTLKVQPAELEDSGVYFCASSQEGRLAGRNEQFFGPGTRLTVL.

CDR3 coding DNA: TGTGCCAGCAGTTTGACTAACTATGGCTACACCTTC. Translated, it gives CASSLTNYGYTF. This chain connects TRBV12-3 or TRBV12-4 to TRBJ1-2, with no clear D. V was trimmed by 3 bases and J by 0 bases, leaving 2 bases between them. This CDR3 comprises 12 residues.

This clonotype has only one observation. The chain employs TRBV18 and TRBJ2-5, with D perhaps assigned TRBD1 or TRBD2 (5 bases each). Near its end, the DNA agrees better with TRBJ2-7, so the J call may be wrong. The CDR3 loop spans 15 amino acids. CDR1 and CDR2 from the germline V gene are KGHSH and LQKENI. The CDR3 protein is CASSPSRDGLYEQYF. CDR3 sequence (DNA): TGTGCCAGCTCACCAAGTAGGGACGGACTGTACGAGCAGTACTTC.

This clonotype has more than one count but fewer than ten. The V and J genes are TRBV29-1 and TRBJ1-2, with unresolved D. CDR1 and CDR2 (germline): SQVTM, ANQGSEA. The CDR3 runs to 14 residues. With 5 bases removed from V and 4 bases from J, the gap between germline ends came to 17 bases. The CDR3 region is CSVPQREGGYGYTF. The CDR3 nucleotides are TGCAGCGTTCCCCAAAGGGAGGGTGGCTATGGCTACACCTTC.

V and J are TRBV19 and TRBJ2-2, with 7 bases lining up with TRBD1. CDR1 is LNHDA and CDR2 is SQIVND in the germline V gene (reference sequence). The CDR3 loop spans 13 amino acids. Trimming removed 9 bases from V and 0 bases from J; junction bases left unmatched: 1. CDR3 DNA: TGTGCCAGCGACAGGGCGAACACCGGGGAGCTGTTTTTT. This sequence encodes CASDRANTGELFF. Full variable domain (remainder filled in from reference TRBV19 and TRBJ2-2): DGGITQSPKYLFRKEGQNVTLSCEQNLNHDAMYWYRQDPGQGLRLIYYSQIVNDFQKGDIAEGYSVSREKKESFPLTVTSAQKNPTAFYLCASDRANTGELFFGEGSRLTVL.

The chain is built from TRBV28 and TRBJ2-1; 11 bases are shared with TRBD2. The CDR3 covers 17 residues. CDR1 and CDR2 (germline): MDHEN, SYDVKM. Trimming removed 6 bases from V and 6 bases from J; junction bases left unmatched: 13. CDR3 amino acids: CASSLTRLAGGSNEQFF. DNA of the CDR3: TGTGCCAGCAGCCTAACCCGGCTAGCGGGAGGAAGCAATGAGCAGTTCTTC.

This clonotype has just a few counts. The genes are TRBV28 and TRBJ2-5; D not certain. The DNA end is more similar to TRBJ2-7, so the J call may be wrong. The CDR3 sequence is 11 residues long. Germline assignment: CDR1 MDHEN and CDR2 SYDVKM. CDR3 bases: TGTGCCAGCCAGTCGGGTTACGAGCAGTACTTC. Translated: CASQSGYEQYF.

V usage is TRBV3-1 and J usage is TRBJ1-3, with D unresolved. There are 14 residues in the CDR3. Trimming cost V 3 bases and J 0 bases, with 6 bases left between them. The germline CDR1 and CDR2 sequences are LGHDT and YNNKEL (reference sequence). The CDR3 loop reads CASSQWDSGNTIYF. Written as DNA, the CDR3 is TGTGCCAGCAGCCAGTGGGACTCTGGAAACACCATATATTTT.

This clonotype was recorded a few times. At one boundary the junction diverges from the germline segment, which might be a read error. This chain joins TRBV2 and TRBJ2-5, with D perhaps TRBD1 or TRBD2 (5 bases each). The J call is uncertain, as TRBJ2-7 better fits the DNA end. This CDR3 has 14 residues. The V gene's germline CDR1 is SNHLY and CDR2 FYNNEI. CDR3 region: CASRGADESYEQYF. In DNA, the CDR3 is TGTGCTAGCAGAGGGGCAGACGAGTCCTACGAGCAGTACTTC.

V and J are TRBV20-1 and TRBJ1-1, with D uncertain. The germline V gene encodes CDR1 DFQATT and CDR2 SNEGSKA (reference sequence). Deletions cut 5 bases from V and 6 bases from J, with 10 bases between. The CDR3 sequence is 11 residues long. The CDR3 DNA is TGCAGTGCTCTCGCGAGGTCTGAAGCTTTCTTT. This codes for CSALARSEAFF.

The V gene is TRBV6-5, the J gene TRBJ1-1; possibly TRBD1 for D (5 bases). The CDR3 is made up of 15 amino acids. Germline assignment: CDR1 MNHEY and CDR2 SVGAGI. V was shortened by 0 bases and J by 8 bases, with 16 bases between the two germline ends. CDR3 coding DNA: TGTGCCAGCAGTTACTCCTCAGTGTCGCGGGGCGAAGCTTTCTTT. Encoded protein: CASSYSSVSRGEAFF.

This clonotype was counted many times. CDR3 region: CSAPEGGPQETQYF. In DNA, the CDR3 is TGCAGCGCCCCCGAGGGAGGCCCCCAAGAGACCCAGTACTTC. The V call is TRBV20-1, the J call TRBJ2-5; TRBD2 is a possible D gene (6 bases). The CDR3 runs 14 residues. Germline CDR1 reads DFQATT; CDR2 reads SNEGSKA (reference sequence).

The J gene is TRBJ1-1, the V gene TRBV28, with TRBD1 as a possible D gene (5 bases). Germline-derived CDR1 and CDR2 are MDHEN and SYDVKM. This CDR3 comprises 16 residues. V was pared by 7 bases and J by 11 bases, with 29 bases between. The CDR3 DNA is TGTGCCAGCATCCCGGGGGGAGTTTCGCGGGAGGGTTGGGCTTTCTTT. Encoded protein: CASIPGGVSREGWAFF.

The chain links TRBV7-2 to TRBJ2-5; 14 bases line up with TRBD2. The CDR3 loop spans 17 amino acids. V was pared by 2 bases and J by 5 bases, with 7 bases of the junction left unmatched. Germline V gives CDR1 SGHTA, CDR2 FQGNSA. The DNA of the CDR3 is TGTGCCAGCAGCTTAACCGGACTAGCGGGAGGAGGGGAGACCCAGTACTTC. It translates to CASSLTGLAGGGETQYF.

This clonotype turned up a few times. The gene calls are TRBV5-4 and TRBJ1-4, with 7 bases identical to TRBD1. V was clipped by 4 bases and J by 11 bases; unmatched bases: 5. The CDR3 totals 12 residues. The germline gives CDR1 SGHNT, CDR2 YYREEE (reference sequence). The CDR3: CASSAGQAKLFF. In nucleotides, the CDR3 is TGTGCCAGCAGCGCCGGACAGGCGAAACTGTTTTTT.

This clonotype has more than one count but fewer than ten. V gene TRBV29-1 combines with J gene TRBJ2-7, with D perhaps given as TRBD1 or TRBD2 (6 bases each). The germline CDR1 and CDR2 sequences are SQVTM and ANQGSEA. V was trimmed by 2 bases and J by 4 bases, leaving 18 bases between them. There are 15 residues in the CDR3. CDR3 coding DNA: TGCAGCGTTGAAAGGGGGAGGCCGGGGGCGTACGAGCAGTACTTC. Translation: CSVERGRPGAYEQYF.

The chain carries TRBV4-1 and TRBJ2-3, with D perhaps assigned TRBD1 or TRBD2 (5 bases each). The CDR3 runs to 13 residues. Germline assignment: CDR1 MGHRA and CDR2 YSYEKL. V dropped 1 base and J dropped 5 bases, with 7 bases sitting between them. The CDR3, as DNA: TGCGCCAGCAGCCAAGGGGACGAAGATACGCAGTATTTT. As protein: CASSQGDEDTQYF.

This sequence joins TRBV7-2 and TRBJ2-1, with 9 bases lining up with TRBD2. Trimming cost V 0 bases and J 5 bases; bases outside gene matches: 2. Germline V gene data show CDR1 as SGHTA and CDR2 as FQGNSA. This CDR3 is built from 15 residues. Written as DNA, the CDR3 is TGTGCCAGCAGCTTAGCTAGCGGGAGAAACAATGAGCAGTTCTTC. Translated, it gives CASSLASGRNNEQFF.

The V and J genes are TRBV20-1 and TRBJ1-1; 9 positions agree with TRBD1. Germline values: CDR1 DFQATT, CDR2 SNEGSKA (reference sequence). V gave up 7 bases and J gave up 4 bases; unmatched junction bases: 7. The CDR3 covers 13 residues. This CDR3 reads CSVRRDRATEAFF. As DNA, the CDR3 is TGCAGTGTTCGCCGGGACAGGGCCACTGAAGCTTTCTTT.

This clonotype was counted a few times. CDR3 DNA: TGTGCCAGCAGCATTGTAAGTGGTTACGAGCAGTACTTC. Translation gives CASSIVSGYEQYF. V is TRBV28 and J is TRBJ2-5, with D unclear. The J call may not be correct, given that the DNA end is closer to TRBJ2-7. This CDR3 contains 13 residues. The V gene's germline CDR1 is MDHEN and CDR2 SYDVKM.

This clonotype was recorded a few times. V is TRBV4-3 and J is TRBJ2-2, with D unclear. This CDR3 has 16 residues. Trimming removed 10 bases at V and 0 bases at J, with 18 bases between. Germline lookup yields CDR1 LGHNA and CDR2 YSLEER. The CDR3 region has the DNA TGCGCCAACTGCGTGTTGGGAACAGCGAACACCGGGGAGCTGTTTTTT. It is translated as CANCVLGTANTGELFF.